The TCR beta chain described here comes from a study of cytomegalovirus exposure and HLA in healthy donors. Study at large: Early released data comprised around 80 million unique TCRs from HLA-typed donors. Study findings and constraints: The study flagged approximately 180 TCR beta chains as cytomegalovirus-associated.

CDR1 is SQVTM and CDR2 is ANQGSEA in the germline V gene. This CDR3 has 15 amino acids. V lost 2 bases to trimming and J lost 6 bases, with 19 bases between them. This clone was counted between two and nine times. What it recognizes is unknown. The study ran its PCR with 60 Vbeta and 13 Jbeta primers. Sequencing used immunoSEQ multiplex PCR; TCRdb keeps in-frame clones, though not all of them. This table has roughly 120,000 clones, more than 65% appearing once. The TCR originated in a woman aged 18-35 years in good health and CMV-seropositive. The chain couples TRBV29-1 to TRBJ1-1, with TRBD1 as a possible D gene (5 bases). Sequenced input: PBMCs. The CDR3 here is CSVETGGRGSSEAFF. The CDR3, as DNA: TGCAGCGTTGAAACGGGGGGGAGGGGAAGCTCTGAAGCTTTCTTT.